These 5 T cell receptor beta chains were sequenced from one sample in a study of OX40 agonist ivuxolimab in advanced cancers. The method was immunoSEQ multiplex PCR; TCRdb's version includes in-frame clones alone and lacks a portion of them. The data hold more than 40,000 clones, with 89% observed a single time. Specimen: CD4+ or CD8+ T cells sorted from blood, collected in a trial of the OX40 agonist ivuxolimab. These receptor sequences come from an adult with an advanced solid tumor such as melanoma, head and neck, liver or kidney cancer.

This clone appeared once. CDR3: CASSIGTGVSYEQYF. The CDR3 nucleotides read TGTGCCAGTAGTATTGGGACAGGGGTATCCTACGAGCAGTACTTC. The chain links TRBV19 to TRBJ2-7; 10 nucleotides line up with TRBD1. Germline loops: CDR1 LNHDA, CDR2 SQIVND (reference sequence). The J segment lost 1 base and the V segment lost 3 bases, leaving 3 bases of the junction unmatched. This CDR3 comprises 15 residues. Full variable domain (remainder filled in from reference TRBV19 and TRBJ2-7): DGGITQSPKYLFRKEGQNVTLSCEQNLNHDAMYWYRQDPGQGLRLIYYSQIVNDFQKGDIAEGYSVSREKKESFPLTVTSAQKNPTAFYLCASSIGTGVSYEQYFGPGTRLTVT.

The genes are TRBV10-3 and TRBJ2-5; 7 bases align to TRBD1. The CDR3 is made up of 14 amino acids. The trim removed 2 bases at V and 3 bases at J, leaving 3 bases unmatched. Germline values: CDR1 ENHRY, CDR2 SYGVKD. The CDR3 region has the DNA TGTGCCATCAGTGAGGACAGGGCCAAAGAGACCCAGTACTTC. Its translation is CAISEDRAKETQYF.

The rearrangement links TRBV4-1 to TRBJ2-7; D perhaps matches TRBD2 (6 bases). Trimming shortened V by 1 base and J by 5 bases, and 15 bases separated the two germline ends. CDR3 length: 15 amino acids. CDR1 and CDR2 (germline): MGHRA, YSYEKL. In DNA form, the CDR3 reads TGCGCCAGCAGCCAAGTCGCTGGGGAGGTCCACGAGCAGTACTTC. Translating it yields CASSQVAGEVHEQYF.

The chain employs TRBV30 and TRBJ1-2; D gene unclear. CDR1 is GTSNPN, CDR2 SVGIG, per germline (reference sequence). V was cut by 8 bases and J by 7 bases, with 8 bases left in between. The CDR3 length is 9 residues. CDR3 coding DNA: TGTGCCCTAGTTCCTGGCTACACCTTC. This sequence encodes CALVPGYTF.

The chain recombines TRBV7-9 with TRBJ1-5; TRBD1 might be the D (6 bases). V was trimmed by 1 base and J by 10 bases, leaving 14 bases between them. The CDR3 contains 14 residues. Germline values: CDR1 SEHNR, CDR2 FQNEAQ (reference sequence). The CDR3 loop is CASSLGTESTPQHF. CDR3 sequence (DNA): TGTGCCAGCAGCTTAGGGACAGAGTCAACACCCCAGCATTTT.